The sequence of this T cell receptor beta chain was determined in a study of vaccination and CD4 T cells after COVID-19 (dated by TCRdb to about 2022). Turning to the overall study: Every convalescent patient had a positive nasal swab PCR test for SARS-CoV-2, with mild disease in nine patients and severe disease in one. Six males and four females were included in the convalescent cohort, with two Hispanic individuals, seven Caucasians, two Asians and one multiracial person represented. Two doses of either the Pfizer-BioNTech BNT162b2 vaccine (n=8) or the Moderna mRNA-1273 vaccine (n=2) were administered to participants. Post-COVID blood samples were collected from convalescent patients a median of around 100 days after diagnosis, with a range of roughly 35 to 180 days. Post-vaccine blood samples were obtained a median of about 77 days after the second vaccine dose, with a range of about 12 to 241 days. The cultures were stimulated with overlapping spike peptide pools from SARS-CoV-2 and from the common cold coronaviruses HCoV-NL63, HCoV-OC43 and HCoV-229E. As controls, cultures received a CEFX viral epitope pool (the positive control), an HIV-1 Nef peptide pool (the negative control), or no peptide at all. In around 9 COVID-19 convalescent patients and a few infection-naive healthy vaccine recipients, researchers compared the spike-specific CD4+ TCR repertoire from before mRNA vaccination with the repertoire from after.

V is pared back by 0 bases and J by 10 bases, with 12 bases lying between the germline termini. There are 13 amino acids in the CDR3, from cysteine to phenylalanine inclusive. Of all the DNA, just the CDR3 is kept, 39 bases in frame from base 1. Reading the germline V gene gives CDR1 MNHEY and CDR2 SVGAGI. The method behind the library was PCR. DNA from cultured CD4+ T cells underwent TCR sequencing with the Oncomine TCR Beta short-read assay at the Johns Hopkins FTIC core. Genomic DNA was extracted from the cultured CD4+ T cells with the QIAamp micro DNA kit. Oncomine TCR Beta libraries from cultured CD4+ T cells were pooled using unique dual indexes and sequenced on an Illumina iSeq 100. In the source study's methods: Non-productive sequences were removed, and CDR3s that did not start with C, did not end with F or W, or were shorter than 7 amino acids were discarded. The MANAFEST web application identified antigen-specific clonotypes by comparing peptide-stimulated wells against reference wells and other culture wells. An FDR below 0.05, an odds ratio above 5, and a productive frequency above 0.1% in at least two of three replicate wells were required for clones to be considered positive. Clonotypes that were significantly expanded in both SARS-CoV-2 spike wells and at least one common cold coronavirus spike condition were defined as cross-reactive. CDR3 homology was assessed with Levenshtein distances (stringdist) and unrooted phylogenetic trees (ape) in R version 3.6.1. TCRdb redid the processing of the public reads, applying fastp at Q25 and MiXCR, and retained in-frame beta chains. When rows share a CDR3 protein, they turn into one entry using the most common DNA and genes. TCRdb's processing, not the authors', yielded these V and J calls. In all, the sample holds some 15,000 distinct CDR3 sequences, and 55% to 60% of those were seen once. Jointly, the top ten make up more than 13% of the sample.

Per the publication, the treatment or condition label means: roughly 11-day PBMC culture with coronavirus spike peptide pools or control peptides (ViraFEST assay). The ViraFEST assay, used in the study, expanded antigen-specific T cells with peptide pools and then identified the expanded clonotypes through TCR sequencing. Positive SARS-CoV-2 PCR tests in the convalescent patients dated from March to December 2020, before Alpha, Beta and Delta variants emerged in the United States. Roughly 2 million PBMCs per well were cultured in IMDM with 5% human AB serum and approximately 9.8 IU/ml IL-2, plus 10 ug/ml peptide pools. Half of the culture medium was replaced with fresh IL-2-containing medium on days 3 and 7. After 10 to 11 days of culture, CD4+ T cells were isolated by negative selection with the EasySep CD4+ T cell isolation kit. PBMCs were separated from whole blood using Ficoll-Paque Plus gradient centrifugation and then either used fresh or cryopreserved at -140C. Triplicate wells were generally used for each culture condition.

Remarks on this clonotype: The clone's antigen remains unknown. Base quality data are lacking; no much larger clone is found one base away.

What the research found in general, with its limitations: Only a relatively small number of convalescent patients were included in the study, and early timepoints following natural infection were not analyzed. Of the vaccine-specific clones found in convalescent patients, nearly all (304 of 307) were mono-reactive for SARS-CoV-2 spike instead of being cross-reactive with common cold coronaviruses. An increase in the median number of SARS-CoV-2-reactive clonotypes from some 20 after infection to roughly 39 after vaccination was observed, but the change was not found to be significant. In convalescent patients, a median around 90% of post-vaccine SARS-CoV-2-reactive clones were detected only after vaccination, suggesting vaccine-specific priming.

Sequenced material: CD4+ T cells from blood, cultured in vitro. This clonotype originated in a human donor who had recovered from COVID-19. The chain couples TRBV6-5 to TRBJ1-2, with the D gene uncertain. The CDR3 region: CASSYSNPGIYTF. The nucleotide sequence reads TGTGCCAGCAGTTACTCGAATCCGGGCATCTACACCTTC.